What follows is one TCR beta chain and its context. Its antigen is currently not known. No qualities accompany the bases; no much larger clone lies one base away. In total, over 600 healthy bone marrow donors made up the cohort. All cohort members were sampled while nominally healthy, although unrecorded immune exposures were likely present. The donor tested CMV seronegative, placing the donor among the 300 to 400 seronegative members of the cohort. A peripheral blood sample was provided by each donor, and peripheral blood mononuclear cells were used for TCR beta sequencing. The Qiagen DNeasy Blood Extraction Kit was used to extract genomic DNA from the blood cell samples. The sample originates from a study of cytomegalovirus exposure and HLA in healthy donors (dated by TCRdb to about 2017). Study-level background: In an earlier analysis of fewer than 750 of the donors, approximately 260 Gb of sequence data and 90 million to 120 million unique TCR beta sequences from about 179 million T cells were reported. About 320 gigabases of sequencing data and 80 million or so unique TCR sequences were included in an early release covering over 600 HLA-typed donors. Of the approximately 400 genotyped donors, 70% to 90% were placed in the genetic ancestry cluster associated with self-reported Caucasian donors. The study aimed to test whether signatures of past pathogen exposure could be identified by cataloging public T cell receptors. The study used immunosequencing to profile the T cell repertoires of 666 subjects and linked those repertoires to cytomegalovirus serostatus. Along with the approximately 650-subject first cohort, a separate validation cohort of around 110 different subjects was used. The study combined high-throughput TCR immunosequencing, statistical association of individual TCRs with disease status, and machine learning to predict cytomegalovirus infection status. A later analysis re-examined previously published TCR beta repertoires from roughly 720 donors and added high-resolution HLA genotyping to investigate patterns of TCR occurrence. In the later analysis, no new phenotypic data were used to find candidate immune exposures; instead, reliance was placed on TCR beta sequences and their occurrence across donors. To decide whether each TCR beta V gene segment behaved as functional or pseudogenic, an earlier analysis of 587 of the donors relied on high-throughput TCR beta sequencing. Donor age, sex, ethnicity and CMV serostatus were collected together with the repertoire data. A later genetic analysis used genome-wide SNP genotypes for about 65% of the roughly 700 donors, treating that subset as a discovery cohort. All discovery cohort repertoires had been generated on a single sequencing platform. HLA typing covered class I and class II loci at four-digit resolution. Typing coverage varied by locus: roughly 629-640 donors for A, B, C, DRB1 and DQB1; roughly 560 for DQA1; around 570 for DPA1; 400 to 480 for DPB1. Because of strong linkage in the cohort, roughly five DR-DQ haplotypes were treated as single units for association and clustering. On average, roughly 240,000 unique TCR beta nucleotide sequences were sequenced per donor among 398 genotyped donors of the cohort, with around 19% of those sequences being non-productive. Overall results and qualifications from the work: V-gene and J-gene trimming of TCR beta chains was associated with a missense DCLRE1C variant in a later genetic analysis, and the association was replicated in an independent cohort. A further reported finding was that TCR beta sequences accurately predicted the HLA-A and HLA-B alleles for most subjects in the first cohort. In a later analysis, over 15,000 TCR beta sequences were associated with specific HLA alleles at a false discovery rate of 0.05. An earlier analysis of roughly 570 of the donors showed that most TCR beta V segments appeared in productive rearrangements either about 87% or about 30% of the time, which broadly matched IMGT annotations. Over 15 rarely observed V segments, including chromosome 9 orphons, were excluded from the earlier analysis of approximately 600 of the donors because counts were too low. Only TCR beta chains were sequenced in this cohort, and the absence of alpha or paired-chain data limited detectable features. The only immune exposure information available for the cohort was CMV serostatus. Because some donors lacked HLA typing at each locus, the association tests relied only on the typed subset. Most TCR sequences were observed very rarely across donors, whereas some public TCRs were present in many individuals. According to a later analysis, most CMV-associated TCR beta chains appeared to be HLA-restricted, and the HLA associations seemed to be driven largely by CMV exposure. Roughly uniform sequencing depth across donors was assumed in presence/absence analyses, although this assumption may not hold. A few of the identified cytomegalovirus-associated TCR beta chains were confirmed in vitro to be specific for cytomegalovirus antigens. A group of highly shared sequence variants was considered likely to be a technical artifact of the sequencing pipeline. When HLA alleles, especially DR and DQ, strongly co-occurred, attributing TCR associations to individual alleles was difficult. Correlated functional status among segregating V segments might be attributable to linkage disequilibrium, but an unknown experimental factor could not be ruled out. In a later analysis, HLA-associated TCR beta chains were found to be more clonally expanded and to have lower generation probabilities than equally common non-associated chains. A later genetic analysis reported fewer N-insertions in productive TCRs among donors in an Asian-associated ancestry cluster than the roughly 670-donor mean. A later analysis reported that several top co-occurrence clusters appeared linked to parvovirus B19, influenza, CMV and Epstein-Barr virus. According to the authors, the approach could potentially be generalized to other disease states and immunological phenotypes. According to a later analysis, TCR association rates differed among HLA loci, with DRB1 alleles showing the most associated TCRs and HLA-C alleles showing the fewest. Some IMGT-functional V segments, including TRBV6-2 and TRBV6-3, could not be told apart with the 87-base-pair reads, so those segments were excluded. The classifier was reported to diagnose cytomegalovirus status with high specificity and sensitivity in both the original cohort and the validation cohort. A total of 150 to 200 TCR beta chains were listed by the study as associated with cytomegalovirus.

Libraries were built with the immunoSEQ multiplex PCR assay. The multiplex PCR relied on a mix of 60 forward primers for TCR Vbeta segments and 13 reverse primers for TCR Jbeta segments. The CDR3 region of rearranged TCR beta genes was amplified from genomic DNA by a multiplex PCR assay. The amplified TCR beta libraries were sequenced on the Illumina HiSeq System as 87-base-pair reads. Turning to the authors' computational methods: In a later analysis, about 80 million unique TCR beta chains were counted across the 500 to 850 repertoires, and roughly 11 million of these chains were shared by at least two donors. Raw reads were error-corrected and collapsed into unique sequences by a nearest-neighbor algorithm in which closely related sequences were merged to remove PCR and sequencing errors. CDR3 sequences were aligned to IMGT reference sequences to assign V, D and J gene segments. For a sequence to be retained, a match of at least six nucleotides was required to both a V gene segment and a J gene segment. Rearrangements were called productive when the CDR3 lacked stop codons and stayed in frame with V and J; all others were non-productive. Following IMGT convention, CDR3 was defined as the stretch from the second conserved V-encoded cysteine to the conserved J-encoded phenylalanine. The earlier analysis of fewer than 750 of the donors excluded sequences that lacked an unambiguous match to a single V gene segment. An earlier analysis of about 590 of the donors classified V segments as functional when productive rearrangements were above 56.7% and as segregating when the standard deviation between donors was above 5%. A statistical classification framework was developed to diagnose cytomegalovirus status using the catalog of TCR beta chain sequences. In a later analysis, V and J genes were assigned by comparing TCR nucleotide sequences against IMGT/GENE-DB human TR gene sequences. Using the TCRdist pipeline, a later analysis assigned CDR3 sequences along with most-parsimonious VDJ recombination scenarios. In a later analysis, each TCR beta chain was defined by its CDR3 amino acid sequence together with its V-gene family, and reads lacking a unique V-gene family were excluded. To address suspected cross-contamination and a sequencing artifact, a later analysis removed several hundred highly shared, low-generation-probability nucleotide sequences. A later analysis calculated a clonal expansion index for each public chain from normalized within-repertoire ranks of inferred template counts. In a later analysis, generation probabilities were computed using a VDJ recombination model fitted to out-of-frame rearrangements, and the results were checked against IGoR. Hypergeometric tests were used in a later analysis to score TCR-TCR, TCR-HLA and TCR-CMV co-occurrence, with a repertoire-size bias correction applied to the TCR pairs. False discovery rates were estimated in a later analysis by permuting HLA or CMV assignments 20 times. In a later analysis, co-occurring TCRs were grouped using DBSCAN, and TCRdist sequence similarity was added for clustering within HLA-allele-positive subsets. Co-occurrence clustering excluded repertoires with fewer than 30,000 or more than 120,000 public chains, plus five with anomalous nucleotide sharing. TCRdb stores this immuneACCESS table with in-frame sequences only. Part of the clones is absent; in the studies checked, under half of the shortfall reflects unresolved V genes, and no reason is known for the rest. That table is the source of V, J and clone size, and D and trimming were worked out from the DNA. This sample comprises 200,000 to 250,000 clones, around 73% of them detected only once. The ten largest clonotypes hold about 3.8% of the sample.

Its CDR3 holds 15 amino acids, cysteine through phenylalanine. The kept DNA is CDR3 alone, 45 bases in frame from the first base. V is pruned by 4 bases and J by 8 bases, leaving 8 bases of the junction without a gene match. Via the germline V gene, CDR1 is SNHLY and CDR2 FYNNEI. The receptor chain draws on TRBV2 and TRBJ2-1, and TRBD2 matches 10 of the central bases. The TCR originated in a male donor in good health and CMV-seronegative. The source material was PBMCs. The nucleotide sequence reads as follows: TGTGCCAGCAGTGTCGCCAGCGGGAGGGCCCATGAGCAGTTCTTC. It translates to CASSVASGRAHEQFF.